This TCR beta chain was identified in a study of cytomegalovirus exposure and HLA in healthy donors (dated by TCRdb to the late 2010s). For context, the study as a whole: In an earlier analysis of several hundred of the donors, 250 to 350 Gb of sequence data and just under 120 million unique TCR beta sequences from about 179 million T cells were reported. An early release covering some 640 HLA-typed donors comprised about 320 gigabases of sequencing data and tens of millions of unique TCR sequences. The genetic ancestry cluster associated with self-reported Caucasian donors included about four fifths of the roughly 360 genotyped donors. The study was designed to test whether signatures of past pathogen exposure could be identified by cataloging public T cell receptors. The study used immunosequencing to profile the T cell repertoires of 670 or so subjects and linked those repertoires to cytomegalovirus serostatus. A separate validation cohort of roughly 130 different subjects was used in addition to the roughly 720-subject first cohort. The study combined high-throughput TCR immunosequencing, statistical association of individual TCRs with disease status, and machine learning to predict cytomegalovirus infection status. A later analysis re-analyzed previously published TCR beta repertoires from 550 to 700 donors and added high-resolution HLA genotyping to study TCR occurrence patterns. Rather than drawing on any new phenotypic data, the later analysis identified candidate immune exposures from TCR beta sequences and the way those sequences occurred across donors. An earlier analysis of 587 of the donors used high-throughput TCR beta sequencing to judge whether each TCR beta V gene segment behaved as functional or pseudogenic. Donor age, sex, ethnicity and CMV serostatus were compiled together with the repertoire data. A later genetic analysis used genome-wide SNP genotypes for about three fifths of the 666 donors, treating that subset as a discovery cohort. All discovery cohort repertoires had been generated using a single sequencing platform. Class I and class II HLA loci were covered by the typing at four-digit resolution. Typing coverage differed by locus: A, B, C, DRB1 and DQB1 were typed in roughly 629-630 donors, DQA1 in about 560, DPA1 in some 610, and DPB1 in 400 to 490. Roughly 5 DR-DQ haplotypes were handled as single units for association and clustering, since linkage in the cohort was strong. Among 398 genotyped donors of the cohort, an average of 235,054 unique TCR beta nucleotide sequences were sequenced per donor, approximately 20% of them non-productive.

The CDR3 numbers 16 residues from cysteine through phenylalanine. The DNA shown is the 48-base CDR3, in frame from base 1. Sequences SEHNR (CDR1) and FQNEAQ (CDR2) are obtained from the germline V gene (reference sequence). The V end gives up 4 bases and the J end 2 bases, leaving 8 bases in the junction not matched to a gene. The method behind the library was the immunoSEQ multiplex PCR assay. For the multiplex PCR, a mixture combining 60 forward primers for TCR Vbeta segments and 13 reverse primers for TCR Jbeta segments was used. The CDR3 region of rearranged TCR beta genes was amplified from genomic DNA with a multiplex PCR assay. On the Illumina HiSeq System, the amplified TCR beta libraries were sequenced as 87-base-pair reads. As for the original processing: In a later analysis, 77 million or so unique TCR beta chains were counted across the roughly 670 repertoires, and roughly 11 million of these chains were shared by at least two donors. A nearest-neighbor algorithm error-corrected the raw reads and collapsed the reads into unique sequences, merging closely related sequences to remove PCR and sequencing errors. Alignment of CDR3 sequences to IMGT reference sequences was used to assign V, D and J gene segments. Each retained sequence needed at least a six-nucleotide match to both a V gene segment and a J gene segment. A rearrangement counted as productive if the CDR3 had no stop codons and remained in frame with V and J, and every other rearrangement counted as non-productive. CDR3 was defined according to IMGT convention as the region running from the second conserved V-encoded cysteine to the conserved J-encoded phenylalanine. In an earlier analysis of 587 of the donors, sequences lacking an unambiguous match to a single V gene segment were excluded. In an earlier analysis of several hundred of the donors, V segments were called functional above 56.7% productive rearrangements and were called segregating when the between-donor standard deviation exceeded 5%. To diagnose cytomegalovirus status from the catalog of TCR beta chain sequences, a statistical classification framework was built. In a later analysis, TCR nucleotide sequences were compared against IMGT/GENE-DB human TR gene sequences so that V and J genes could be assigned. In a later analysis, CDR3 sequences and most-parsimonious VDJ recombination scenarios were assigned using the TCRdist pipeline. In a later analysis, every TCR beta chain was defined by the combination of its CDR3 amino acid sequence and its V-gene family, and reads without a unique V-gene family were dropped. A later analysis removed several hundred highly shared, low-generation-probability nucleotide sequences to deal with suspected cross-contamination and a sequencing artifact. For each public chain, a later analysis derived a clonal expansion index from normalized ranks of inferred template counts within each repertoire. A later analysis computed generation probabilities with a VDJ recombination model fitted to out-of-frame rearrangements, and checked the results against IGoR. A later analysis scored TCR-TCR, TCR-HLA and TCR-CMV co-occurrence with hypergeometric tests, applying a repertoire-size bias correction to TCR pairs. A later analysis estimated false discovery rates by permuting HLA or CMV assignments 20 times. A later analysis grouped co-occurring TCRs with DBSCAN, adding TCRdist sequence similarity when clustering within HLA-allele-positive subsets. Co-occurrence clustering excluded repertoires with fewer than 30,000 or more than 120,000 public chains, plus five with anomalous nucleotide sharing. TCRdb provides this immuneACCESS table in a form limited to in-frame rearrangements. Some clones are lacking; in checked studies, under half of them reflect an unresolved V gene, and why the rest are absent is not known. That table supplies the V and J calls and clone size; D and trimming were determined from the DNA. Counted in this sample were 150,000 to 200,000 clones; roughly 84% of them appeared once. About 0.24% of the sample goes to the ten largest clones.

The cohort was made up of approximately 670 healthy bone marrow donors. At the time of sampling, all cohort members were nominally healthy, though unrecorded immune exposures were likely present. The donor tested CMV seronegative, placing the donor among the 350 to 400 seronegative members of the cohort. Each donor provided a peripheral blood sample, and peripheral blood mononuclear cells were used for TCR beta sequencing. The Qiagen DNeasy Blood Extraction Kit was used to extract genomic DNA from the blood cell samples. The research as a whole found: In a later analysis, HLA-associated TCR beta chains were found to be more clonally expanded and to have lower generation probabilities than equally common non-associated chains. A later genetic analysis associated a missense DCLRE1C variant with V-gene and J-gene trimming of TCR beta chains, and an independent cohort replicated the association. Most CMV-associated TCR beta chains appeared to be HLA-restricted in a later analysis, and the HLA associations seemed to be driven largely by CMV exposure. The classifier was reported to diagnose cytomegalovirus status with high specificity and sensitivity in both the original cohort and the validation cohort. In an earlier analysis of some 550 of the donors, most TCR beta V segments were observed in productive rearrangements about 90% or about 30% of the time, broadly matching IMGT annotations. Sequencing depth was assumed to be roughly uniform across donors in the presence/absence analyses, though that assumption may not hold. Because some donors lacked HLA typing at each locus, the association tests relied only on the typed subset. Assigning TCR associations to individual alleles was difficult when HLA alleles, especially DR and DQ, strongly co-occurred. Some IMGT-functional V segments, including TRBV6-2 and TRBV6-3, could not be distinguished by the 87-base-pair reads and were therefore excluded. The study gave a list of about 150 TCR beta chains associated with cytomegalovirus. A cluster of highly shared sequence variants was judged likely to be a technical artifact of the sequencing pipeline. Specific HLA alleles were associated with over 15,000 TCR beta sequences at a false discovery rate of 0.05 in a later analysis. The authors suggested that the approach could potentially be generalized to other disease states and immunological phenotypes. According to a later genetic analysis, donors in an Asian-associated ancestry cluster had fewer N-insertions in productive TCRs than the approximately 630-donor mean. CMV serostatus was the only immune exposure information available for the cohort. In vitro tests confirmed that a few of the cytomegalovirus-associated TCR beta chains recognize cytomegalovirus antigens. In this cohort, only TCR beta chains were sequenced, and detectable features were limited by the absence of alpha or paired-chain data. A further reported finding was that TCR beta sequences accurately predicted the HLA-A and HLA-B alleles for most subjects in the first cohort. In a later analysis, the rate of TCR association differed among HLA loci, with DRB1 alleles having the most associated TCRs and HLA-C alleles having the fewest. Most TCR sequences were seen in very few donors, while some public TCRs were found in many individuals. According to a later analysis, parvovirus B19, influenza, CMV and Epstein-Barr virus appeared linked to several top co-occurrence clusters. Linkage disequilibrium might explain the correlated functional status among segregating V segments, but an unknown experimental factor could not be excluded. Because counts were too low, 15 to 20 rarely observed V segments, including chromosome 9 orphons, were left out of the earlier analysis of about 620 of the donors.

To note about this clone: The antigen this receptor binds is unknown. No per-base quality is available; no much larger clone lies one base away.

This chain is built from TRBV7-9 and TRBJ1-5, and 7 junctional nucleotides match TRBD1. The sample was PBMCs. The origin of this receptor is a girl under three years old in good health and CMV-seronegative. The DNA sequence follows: TGTGCCAGCAGCTCAATGGGACAGAGAGGCAATCAGCCCCAGCATTTT. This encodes CASSSMGQRGNQPQHF.